Each of the 30 T cell receptor beta chains below was sequenced from the same sample in a study of cytomegalovirus exposure and HLA in healthy donors. Sequenced by immunoSEQ multiplex PCR; TCRdb stores in-frame clones only, minus some. The repertoire holds about 130,000 clones, around nine tenths seen once, with about 1.4% in the top ten. The material sequenced was PBMCs. The source of these receptors is a young man in good health and CMV-seronegative.

The chain joins TRBV6-5 to TRBJ2-1; TRBD2 matches 8 bases. With 0 bases clipped from V and 6 bases from J, the junction kept 1 base outside the gene matches. Germline values: CDR1 MNHEY, CDR2 SVGAGI. CDR3 size: 14 residues. DNA for the CDR3: TGTGCCAGCAGTTACTCAGCGGGAGTCAATGAGCAGTTCTTC. It yields the protein CASSYSAGVNEQFF.

The CDR3 reads CASSQESSGKETQYF. The CDR3 DNA sequence: TGCGCCAGCAGCCAAGAAAGTTCAGGGAAGGAGACCCAGTACTTC. V usage is TRBV4-3 and J usage is TRBJ2-5, with D possibly matching TRBD1 (5 bases). The V and J ends lost 0 bases and 5 bases respectively, with 13 bases between them. This CDR3 is 15 amino acids long. The germline V gene encodes CDR1 LGHNA and CDR2 YSLEER.

The chain links TRBV5-1 to TRBJ2-7; D may be TRBD1 (6 bases). CDR1 is SGHRS and CDR2 is YFSETQ in the germline V gene. V lost 2 bases and J 3 bases, leaving 12 bases between the germline ends. This CDR3 contains 14 residues. The CDR3 nucleotides are TGCGCCAGCAGCTTAGCAGGGGAAATCTACGAGCAGTACTTC. Translation gives CASSLAGEIYEQYF.

The chain recombines TRBV5-8 with TRBJ1-1, with 7 bases matching TRBD1. Germline V lookup: CDR1 SGHTS, CDR2 YDEGEE. Unmatched junction bases numbered 11, after V lost 5 bases and J lost 1 base. CDR3 length equals 16 residues. In DNA form, the CDR3 reads TGTGCCAGCAGTCCCCCCAGGGGGACTCAGAACACTGAAGCTTTCTTT. Translation: CASSPPRGTQNTEAFF.

J is TRBJ2-5 and V is TRBV11-2, with 13 bases lining up with TRBD2. Germline CDR1 and CDR2: SGHAT and FQNNGV. This CDR3 is 16 amino acids long. V trimming: 3 bases; J trimming: 0 bases; junction bases outside the gene matches: 1. CDR3 amino acids: CASSLGLAGYQETQYF. CDR3 in DNA: TGTGCCAGCAGCTTGGGACTAGCGGGATACCAAGAGACCCAGTACTTC.

V usage is TRBV2 and J usage is TRBJ2-1, with 8 bases lining up with TRBD2. Germline CDR1 is SNHLY and CDR2 is FYNNEI. This CDR3 region has 16 residues. V gave up 0 bases and J gave up 10 bases; unmatched junction bases: 11. The CDR3 is CASSEAREGLAGEQFF. As DNA, the CDR3 is TGTGCCAGCAGTGAAGCCAGGGAGGGGCTAGCGGGCGAGCAGTTCTTC.

The gene calls are TRBV6-6 and TRBJ2-3; D possibly corresponds to TRBD1 (5 bases). The germline V gene encodes CDR1 MNHNY and CDR2 SVGAGI (reference sequence). Trimming left V 5 bases short and J 5 bases short, with 5 bases between. The CDR3 extends over 11 amino acids. The CDR3: CASSQGDTQYF. CDR3 sequence (DNA): TGTGCCAGCAGTCAGGGAGATACGCAGTATTTT.

The chain couples TRBV6-1 to TRBJ2-1; the match to TRBD2 covers 10 bases. With 0 bases clipped from V and 1 base from J, the junction kept 9 bases outside the gene matches. The germline V gene encodes CDR1 MNHNS and CDR2 SASEGT. The length of the CDR3 is 19 residues. CDR3 bases: TGTGCCAGCAGTGAAGCGTCACTAGCGGGGAAGGGGTCCTACAATGAGCAGTTCTTC. It specifies CASSEASLAGKGSYNEQFF.

This chain uses TRBV7-3 with TRBJ2-7; TRBD2 might be the D (6 bases). This CDR3 comprises 13 residues. The V and J ends lost 5 bases and 7 bases respectively, with 15 bases between them. The germline V gene has CDR1 SGHTA and CDR2 FQGTGA. As DNA, the CDR3 is TGTGCCAGCAGCGTGTCCAGGGCGGGGGAGCAGTACTTC. Translated: CASSVSRAGEQYF.

This chain uses TRBV5-1 with TRBJ1-4, with TRBD1 matching 8 bases. V lost 7 bases to trimming and J lost 6 bases; unmatched junction nucleotides: 11. Looked up from germline, CDR1 is SGHRS and CDR2 is YFSETQ. CDR3 length: 15 amino acids. The CDR3 loop is CASQDTGTGYEKLFF. The CDR3 DNA reads as TGCGCCAGCCAGGATACCGGGACAGGTTATGAAAAACTGTTTTTT.

This clone was seen only once. This chain joins TRBV19 and TRBJ2-6; possible D gene TRBD2, 5 bases. Trimming cost V 7 bases and J 1 base, with 11 bases left between them. The germline gives CDR1 LNHDA, CDR2 SQIVND (reference sequence). The CDR3 has 15 residues. CDR3: CASTRPGSGANVLTF. The CDR3 DNA follows: TGTGCCAGTACTCGTCCGGGGTCTGGGGCCAACGTCCTGACTTTC.

This clone was counted a few times. The chain employs TRBV19 and TRBJ2-3; D is uncertain. V lost 5 bases, J lost 1 base, and 13 bases lay in between. The V gene's germline CDR1 is LNHDA and CDR2 SQIVND (reference sequence). The CDR3 length is 15 residues. CDR3 sequence (DNA): TGTGCCAGTAGTTCAGCTAGTTTTCGCACAGATACGCAGTATTTT. Its protein product is CASSSASFRTDTQYF.

This clone was detected a few times. The chain has TRBV5-1 and TRBJ2-1; 8 bases are a match to TRBD1. Looked up from germline, CDR1 is SGHRS and CDR2 is YFSETQ. The CDR3 consists of 17 residues. V dropped 4 bases and J dropped 5; count of bases not matched to a gene: 14. CDR3 sequence: CASSLTVGTGNNNEQFF. DNA of the CDR3: TGCGCCAGCAGCCTGACCGTGGGGACAGGCAATAACAATGAGCAGTTCTTC.

The gene calls are TRBV5-1 and TRBJ2-7, with TRBD2 matching 7 bases. The germline gives CDR1 SGHRS, CDR2 YFSETQ. The V gene end was trimmed by 4 bases and the J gene end by 3 bases; junction bases not matched to a gene: 1. The CDR3 consists of 12 residues. CDR3 protein: CASSREGYEQYF. DNA for the CDR3: TGCGCCAGCAGCAGGGAGGGCTACGAGCAGTACTTC.

This CDR3 is CASSHSPGLAPTWELFF. The CDR3 DNA reads as TGCGCCAGCAGCCATTCCCCCGGACTAGCGCCTACCTGGGAGCTGTTTTTT. The chain is built from TRBV4-1 and TRBJ2-2; 9 bases fit TRBD2. The CDR3 contains 17 residues. Germline V gene sequence: CDR1 MGHRA, CDR2 YSYEKL. J lost 9 bases, V lost 3 bases, and 14 bases had no gene match.

The chain carries TRBV11-2 and TRBJ2-1; 7 nucleotides line up with TRBD2. CDR3 length equals 15 residues. Germline assignment: CDR1 SGHAT and CDR2 FQNNGV. The V segment lost 5 bases and the J segment 4 bases; nucleotides outside the gene matches: 8. The CDR3 region is CASSPIGGGYNEQFF. Written as DNA, the CDR3 is TGTGCCAGCAGCCCCATCGGCGGGGGATACAATGAGCAGTTCTTC.

V gene TRBV19 combines with J gene TRBJ1-1, with D unresolved. V lost 7 bases and J 8 bases, leaving 11 bases between the germline ends. The germline V gene has CDR1 LNHDA and CDR2 SQIVND (reference sequence). The CDR3 extends over 11 amino acids. The CDR3 loop reads CASKIFQEAFF. CDR3 DNA: TGTGCCAGTAAAATCTTCCAGGAAGCTTTCTTT.

The genes are TRBV9 and TRBJ2-3, with 12 bases identical to TRBD1. Looked up from germline, CDR1 is SGDLS and CDR2 is YYNGEE. V was clipped by 3 bases and J by 0 bases; unmatched bases: 14. The CDR3 is 20 residues long. The CDR3 loop is CASSARDRGRNRLSTDTQYF. CDR3 sequence (DNA): TGTGCCAGCAGCGCCCGGGACAGGGGGCGGAACAGACTAAGCACAGATACGCAGTATTTT.

The rearrangement joins TRBV14 to TRBJ1-1, with D possibly matching TRBD1 (5 bases). Between the trimmed V and J ends, which lost 0 bases and 5 bases, there was a span of 13 bases. Germline V lookup: CDR1 SGHDN, CDR2 FVKESK. The CDR3 spans 15 residues. The CDR3 region is CASSQEAGRKTEAFF. The CDR3 DNA reads TGTGCCAGCAGCCAAGAAGCAGGGCGGAAGACTGAAGCTTTCTTT. Full variable domain (remainder filled in from reference TRBV14 and TRBJ1-1): EAGVTQFPSHSVIEKGQTVTLRCDPISGHDNLYWYRRVMGKEIKFLLHFVKESKQDESGMPNNRFLAERTGGTYSTLKVQPAELEDSGVYFCASSQEAGRKTEAFFGQGTRLTVV.

The rearrangement uses TRBV5-6 and TRBJ2-1, with TRBD2 identical over 10 bases. Germline V gives CDR1 SGHDT, CDR2 YYEEEE. V lost 0 bases, J lost 8 bases, and 8 bases stayed unmatched. This CDR3 has 16 amino acids. The CDR3 DNA reads as TGTGCCAGCAGCTTGGTAAGTCTAGCGGGAGACGATGAGCAGTTCTTC. Amino acids: CASSLVSLAGDDEQFF. Supplemented by reference TRBV5-6 and TRBJ2-1, the full variable domain reads DAGVTQSPTHLIKTRGQQVTLRCSPKSGHDTVSWYQQALGQGPQFIFQYYEEEERQRGNFPDRFSGHQFPNYSSELNVNALLLGDSALYLCASSLVSLAGDDEQFFGPGTRLTVL.

The genes are TRBV19 and TRBJ2-1; 10 nucleotides match TRBD2. Germline V gene data show CDR1 as LNHDA and CDR2 as SQIVND (reference sequence). The trim removed 5 bases at V and 7 bases at J, leaving 5 bases unmatched. This CDR3 contains 14 residues. The CDR3, as DNA: TGTGCCAGTAGTCTAGCGGGAGCAGGAAATGAGCAGTTCTTC. Translation gives CASSLAGAGNEQFF.

This chain links TRBV5-6 with TRBJ2-2, with D uncertain. Trimming stripped 4 bases from V and 5 bases from J, with 21 bases between. Germline assignment: CDR1 SGHDT and CDR2 YYEEEE. This CDR3 has 17 residues. The CDR3 reads CASSPGAQLRLTGELFF. The CDR3 DNA reads as TGTGCCAGCAGCCCTGGAGCTCAGCTACGACTGACCGGGGAGCTGTTTTTT. Combining the CDR3 with reference TRBV5-6 and TRBJ2-2 gives the whole variable domain DAGVTQSPTHLIKTRGQQVTLRCSPKSGHDTVSWYQQALGQGPQFIFQYYEEEERQRGNFPDRFSGHQFPNYSSELNVNALLLGDSALYLCASSPGAQLRLTGELFFGEGSRLTVL.

The chain couples TRBV25-1 to TRBJ1-1; perhaps TRBD1 as D (5 bases). Trimming took off 0 bases at V and 2 bases at J, with 13 bases between the two ends. Germline V gene sequence: CDR1 MGHDK, CDR2 SYGVNS. The CDR3 length is 16 residues. The CDR3 DNA follows: TGTGCCAGCAGTGAATATGGGGGGGGTGGTAACACTGAAGCTTTCTTT. Translating it yields CASSEYGGGGNTEAFF. Looking up the rest from reference TRBV25-1 and TRBJ1-1 gives the full variable domain: EADIYQTPRYLVIGTGKKITLECSQTMGHDKMYWYQQDPGMELHLIHYSYGVNSTEKGDLSSESTVSRIRTEHFPLTLESARPSHTSQYLCASSEYGGGGNTEAFFGQGTRLTVV.

This clone was observed a single time. J is TRBJ2-5 and V is TRBV6-1; 10 bases align to TRBD2. The CDR3 is made up of 16 amino acids. Germline V gene data show CDR1 as MNHNS and CDR2 as SASEGT. V lost 1 base, J lost 4 bases, and 6 bases stayed unmatched. The CDR3 DNA sequence: TGTGCCAGCAGTGAAGATGTTGCTAGCGGGAGAGAGACCCAGTACTTC. The encoded protein is CASSEDVASGRETQYF.

The chain employs TRBV6-5 and TRBJ2-1, with TRBD2 as a possible D gene (6 bases). The ends were cut back, 6 bases at V and 5 bases at J, with 11 bases in the middle. The CDR3 extends over 13 amino acids. The germline V gene has CDR1 MNHEY and CDR2 SVGAGI. The CDR3 loop reads CASRGLLHNEQFF. The DNA for the CDR3 is TGTGCCAGCAGGGGACTCCTCCACAATGAGCAGTTCTTC.

The chain carries TRBV6-6 and TRBJ1-3, with D tentatively TRBD1 (5 bases). In germline, CDR1 is MNHNY, CDR2 SVGAGI (reference sequence). The CDR3 has 14 amino acids. Trimming cost V 6 bases and J 0 bases, with 9 bases left between them. The CDR3 spells CASRIDSSGNTIYF. DNA for the CDR3: TGTGCCAGCAGAATCGACAGCTCTGGAAACACCATATATTTT.

The chain is built from TRBV5-4 and TRBJ1-2; 8 nucleotides agree with TRBD1. V was clipped by 1 base and J by 4 bases; unmatched bases: 9. This CDR3 has 16 residues. Germline CDR1 is SGHNT and CDR2 is YYREEE (reference sequence). In DNA, the CDR3 is TGTGCCAGCAGCTTGTCACAGGGGGTGTCAGTCTATGGCTACACCTTC. This translates into CASSLSQGVSVYGYTF.

This chain links TRBV6-5 with TRBJ1-1; TRBD1 agrees at 8 bases. The V segment lost 3 bases and the J segment 2 bases; nucleotides outside the gene matches: 5. This CDR3 is built from 15 residues. Germline CDR1 and CDR2: MNHEY and SVGAGI. CDR3 in DNA: TGTGCCAGCAGTTATAAGACAGGGGCAAACACTGAAGCTTTCTTT. Its protein is CASSYKTGANTEAFF.

As to this clone: This sample includes further DNA sequences coding for the same CDR3. The chain carries TRBV29-1 and TRBJ2-3; 7 nucleotides match TRBD2. J gave up 1 base and V 7 bases, and 5 bases lay outside the gene matches. This CDR3 spans 13 amino acids. Germline CDR1 and CDR2: SQVTM and ANQGSEA. The CDR3 spells CSGDRGGTDTQYF. The CDR3 region has the DNA TGCAGCGGGGACCGGGGGGGCACAGATACGCAGTATTTT.

The CDR3 is CASSPGGAFLGSPLHF. CDR3 nucleotides: TGCGCCAGCAGTCCAGGGGGCGCTTTCTTAGGTTCACCCCTCCACTTT. J is TRBJ1-6 and V is TRBV4-1; 8 nucleotides align to TRBD1. Germline V gives CDR1 MGHRA, CDR2 YSYEKL. CDR3 length: 16 amino acids. Trimming cost V 6 bases and J 9 bases; bases outside gene matches: 13.